This T cell receptor beta chain is from a study of cytomegalovirus exposure and HLA in healthy donors. Germline CDR1 LNHDA, CDR2 SQIVND (reference sequence). The CDR3 sequence is 14 residues long. J was trimmed by 3 bases and V by 5 bases; bases with no gene match: 5. Primers: 60 Vbeta forward and 13 Jbeta reverse. Data came from immunoSEQ multiplex PCR; TCRdb stores just in-frame clones and leaves some out. Of roughly 130,000 clones listed, 70% to 85% are singletons. Points from the study as a whole: In a later analysis, DRB1 alleles had the most associated TCRs; HLA-C alleles the fewest. Presence/absence analyses treated sequencing depth as roughly uniform across donors. Some V segments (TRBV6-2 and TRBV6-3 among them) were excluded as indistinguishable.

On this clone: No antigen is known for it.

Material: PBMCs. This sequence joins TRBV19 and TRBJ2-7, with TRBD1 matching 9 bases. This clonotype originated in a woman between 18 and 29 years old in good health and CMV-seropositive. In DNA form, the CDR3 reads TGTGCCAGTAGTCCGGACAGGGGTAGCTACGAGCAGTACTTC. It yields the protein CASSPDRGSYEQYF.